This TCR beta chain derives from a study of T cell repertoires in cytomegalovirus infection. Study overall: Indicated by public TCR beta signatures were CMV infection and matching HLA type.

TCRdb ran MiXCR on the reads and lists one entry per CDR3 protein. The top ten hold more than 15% of the sample, which has more than 140,000 distinct CDR3 sequences, under 8% seen once. Broader study findings: HLA-C-restricted, CMV-specific TCR beta clonotypes were dominant ex vivo. CMV carriers having the relevant HLA were flagged by cumulative public TCR beta family frequency.

CDR3 length: 11 amino acids. Germline V gene sequence: CDR1 SGHTA, CDR2 FQGNSA. This clonotype was picked up many times. Its cognate antigen is unknown. One end of the junction varies from germline; a read error may be responsible. V and J are TRBV7-2 and TRBJ2-7, with a possible D match to TRBD1 (6 bases). This TCR was sampled from a human donor in good health (CMV status not recorded). Some clones in this sample may be carry-over from other donors' samples. Sequencing input: PBMCs. Here the CDR3 reads CASSSGAGRTF. The CDR3 nucleotides read TGTGCCAGCAGCTCAGGGGCGGGCCGAACATTC. Combining the CDR3 with reference TRBV7-2 and TRBJ2-7 gives the whole variable domain GAGVSQSPSNKVTEKGKDVELRCDPISGHTALYWYRQSLGQGLEFLIYFQGNSAPDKSGLPSDRFSAERTGGSVSTLTIQRTQQEDSAVYLCASSSGAGRTFGPGTRLTVT.